A selection of T cell receptor beta chains follows, all from one sample in a study of blood T cell repertoires in COVID-19. Clones were read by immunoSEQ multiplex PCR, and TCRdb kept only the in-frame ones, dropping some. The data hold hundreds of thousands of clones, with roughly 89% observed a single time. The sequencing sample was made of PBMCs or T cells enriched from blood (not recorded which). The receptors here all came from a woman aged 40 to 50 who had recovered from COVID-19. The CDR3 runs from the conserved cysteine through the conserved F or W.

j_gene	v_gene	CDR3aa
TRBJ1-5	TRBV4-1	CASSHRPGTGNSNQPQHF
TRBJ2-7	TRBV6-2/TRBV6-3	CASSYLRWQYF
TRBJ2-3	TRBV24-1	CATSDRDRTGDTQYF
TRBJ1-1	TRBV5-1	CASARDSDTEAFF
TRBJ1-1	TRBV9	CASSAQVGTGKNTEAFF
TRBJ2-3	TRBV7-9	CASSPGWLADTDTQYF
TRBJ2-3	TRBV5-6	CASSLPHPGKGTQYF
TRBJ1-2	TRBV28	CSSCRDKSYGYTF
TRBJ2-2	TRBV28	CASSSGLAGDNTGELFF
TRBJ2-3	TRBV6-6	CASTRTTVGDTQYF
TRBJ1-1	TRBV4-2	CASSQEWRMNTEAFF
TRBJ2-1	TRBV7-3	CASSLKGGASGSNEQFF
TRBJ1-1	TRBV14	CASSQGTAGLNTEAFF
TRBJ2-7	TRBV7-3	CASSPGLAGAREQYF
TRBJ2-1	TRBV9	CASSPPSGQGAYNEQFF
TRBJ2-6	TRBV7-2	CASSLYQGKIGANVLTF
TRBJ2-1	TRBV15	CATTRAGTYNEQFF
TRBJ1-1	TRBV30	CAWSESGNTEAFF
TRBJ1-4	TRBV2	CASGQSEKLFF
TRBJ1-3	TRBV28	CASSLDRPRNTIYF
TRBJ2-1	TRBV27	CASSAPGQGAYNEQFF
TRBJ2-5	TRBV6-2/TRBV6-3	CASSPQGPQETQYF
TRBJ1-6	TRBV28	CASSDTRTGYNSPLHF
TRBJ1-3	TRBV6-1	CASSEFWGGNTIYF
TRBJ2-5	TRBV7-9	CASSPSLAETQYF
TRBJ2-3	TRBV5-1	CASSRLAGASTDTQYF
TRBJ2-4	TRBV20-1	CSAEDRNIQYF
TRBJ1-6	TRBV28	CASSLGGRNSPLHF
TRBJ2-5	TRBV7-9	CASVYPGRLAGGSLETQYF
TRBJ1-2	TRBV6-5	CASSYGGRNYGYTF
TRBJ2-7	TRBV30	CAWSVAGAYEQYF
TRBJ2-3	TRBV5-1	CASSSSPGQTSTDTQYF
TRBJ2-7	TRBV3-1/TRBV3-2	CASSQRTSGVYEQYF
TRBJ2-4	TRBV28	CATTDPRGLAKNIQYF
TRBJ2-3	TRBV6-5	CASSRGGNTDTQYF
TRBJ2-2	TRBV19	CATDAGRDRGYFGELFF
TRBJ1-1	TRBV28	CASSLSPGQGRPEAFF
TRBJ1-3	TRBV30	CACSAVNSGNTIYF
TRBJ2-7	TRBV11-2	CASSLSPEWSYEQYF
TRBJ2-3	TRBV11-2	CASSLGASGTSRDTQYF
TRBJ1-2	TRBV24-1	CATSDWRQGENYGYTF
TRBJ2-7	TRBV6-1	CASSDPGVYEQYF
TRBJ1-5	TRBV19	CASRNRVGYQPQHF